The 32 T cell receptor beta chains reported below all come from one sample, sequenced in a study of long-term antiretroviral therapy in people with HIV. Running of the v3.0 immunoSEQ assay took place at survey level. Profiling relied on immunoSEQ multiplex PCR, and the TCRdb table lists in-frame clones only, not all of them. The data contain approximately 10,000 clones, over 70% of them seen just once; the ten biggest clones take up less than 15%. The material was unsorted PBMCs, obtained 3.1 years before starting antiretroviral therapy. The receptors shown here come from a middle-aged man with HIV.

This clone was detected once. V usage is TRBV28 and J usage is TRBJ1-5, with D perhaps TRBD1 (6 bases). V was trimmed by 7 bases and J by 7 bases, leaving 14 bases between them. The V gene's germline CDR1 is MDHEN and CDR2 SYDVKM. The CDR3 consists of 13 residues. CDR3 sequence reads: CASMEQGVQPQHF. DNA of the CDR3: TGTGCCAGCATGGAACAGGGTGTACAGCCCCAGCATTTT.

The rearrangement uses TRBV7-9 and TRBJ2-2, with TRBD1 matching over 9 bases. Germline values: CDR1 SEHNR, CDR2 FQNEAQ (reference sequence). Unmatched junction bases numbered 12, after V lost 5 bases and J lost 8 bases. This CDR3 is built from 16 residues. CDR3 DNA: TGTGCCAGCAGCCCGACGGACAGGGGAAGAGCAGGGGAGCTGTTTTTT. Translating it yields CASSPTDRGRAGELFF.

The CDR3 DNA reads TGTGCCAGCAGTTTAGGGCGGGATCAGCCCCAGCATTTT. Its translation is CASSLGRDQPQHF. This rearrangement joins TRBV27 to TRBJ1-5; no clear D. The CDR3 has 13 amino acids. The V and J ends lost 2 bases and 5 bases respectively, with 7 bases between them. Germline V gene lookup returns CDR1 MNHEY and CDR2 SMNVEV (reference sequence).

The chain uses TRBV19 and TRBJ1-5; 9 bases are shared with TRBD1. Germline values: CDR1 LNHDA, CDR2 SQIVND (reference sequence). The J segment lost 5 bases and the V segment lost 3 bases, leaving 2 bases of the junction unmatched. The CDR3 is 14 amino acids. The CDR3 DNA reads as TGTGCCAGTAGTATTTGGACAGGGGATCAGCCCCAGCATTTT. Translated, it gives CASSIWTGDQPQHF.

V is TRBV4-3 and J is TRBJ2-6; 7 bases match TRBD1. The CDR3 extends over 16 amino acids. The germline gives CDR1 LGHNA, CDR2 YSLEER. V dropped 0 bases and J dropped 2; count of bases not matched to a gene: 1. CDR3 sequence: CASSQEQGTGANVLTF. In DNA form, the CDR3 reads TGCGCCAGCAGCCAAGAACAGGGGACTGGGGCCAACGTCCTGACTTTC.

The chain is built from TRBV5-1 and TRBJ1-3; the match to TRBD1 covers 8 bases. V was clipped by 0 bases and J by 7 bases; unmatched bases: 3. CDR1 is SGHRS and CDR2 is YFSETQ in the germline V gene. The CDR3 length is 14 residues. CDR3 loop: CASSLDRGLNTIYF. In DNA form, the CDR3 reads TGCGCCAGCAGCTTGGACAGGGGGTTGAACACCATATATTTT.

The CDR3 region has the DNA TGTGCCAGCAGCCGGACAGGGAATGAGCAGTTCTTC. It specifies CASSRTGNEQFF. The chain recombines TRBV7-2 with TRBJ2-1; TRBD1 agrees at 8 bases. The CDR3 loop spans 12 amino acids. V was clipped by 5 bases and J by 7 bases; unmatched bases: 1. Per the germline V gene, CDR1 is SGHTA and CDR2 is FQGNSA.

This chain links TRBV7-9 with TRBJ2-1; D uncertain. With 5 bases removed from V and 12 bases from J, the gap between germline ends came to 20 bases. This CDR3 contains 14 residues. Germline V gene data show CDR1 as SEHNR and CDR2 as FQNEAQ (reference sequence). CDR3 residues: CASSPRSPRQGQFF. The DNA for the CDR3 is TGTGCCAGCAGCCCCCGTTCACCAAGGCAAGGGCAGTTCTTC.

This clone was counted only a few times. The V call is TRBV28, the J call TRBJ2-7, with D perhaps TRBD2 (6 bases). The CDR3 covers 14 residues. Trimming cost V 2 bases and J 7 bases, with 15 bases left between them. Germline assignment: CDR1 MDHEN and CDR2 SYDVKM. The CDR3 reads CASSLRRGREEQYF. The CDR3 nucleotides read TGTGCCAGCAGTTTAAGGAGGGGCAGGGAAGAGCAGTACTTC.

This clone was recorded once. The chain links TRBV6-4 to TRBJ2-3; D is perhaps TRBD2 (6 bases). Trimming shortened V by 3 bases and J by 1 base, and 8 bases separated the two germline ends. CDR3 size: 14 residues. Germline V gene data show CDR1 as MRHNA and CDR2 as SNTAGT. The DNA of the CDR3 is TGTGCCAGCAGTGAAACGGGAGGCACAGATACGCAGTATTTT. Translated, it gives CASSETGGTDTQYF.

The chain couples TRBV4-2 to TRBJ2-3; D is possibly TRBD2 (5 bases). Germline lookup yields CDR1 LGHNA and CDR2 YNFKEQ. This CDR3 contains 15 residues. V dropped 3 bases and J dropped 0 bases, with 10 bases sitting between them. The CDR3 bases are TGTGCCAGCAGCCAGACTACGCAAAGCACAGATACGCAGTATTTT. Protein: CASSQTTQSTDTQYF.

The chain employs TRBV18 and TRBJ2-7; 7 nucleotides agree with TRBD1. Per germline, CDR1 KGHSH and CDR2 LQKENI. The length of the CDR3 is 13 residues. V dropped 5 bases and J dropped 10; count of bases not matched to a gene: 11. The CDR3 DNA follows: TGTGCCAGCTCAAACTCCCGGGACAGTAAACAGTACTTC. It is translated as CASSNSRDSKQYF.

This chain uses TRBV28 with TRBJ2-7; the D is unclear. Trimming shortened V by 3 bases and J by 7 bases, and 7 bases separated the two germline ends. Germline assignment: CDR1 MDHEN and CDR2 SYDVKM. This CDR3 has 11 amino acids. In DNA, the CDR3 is TGTGCCAGCAGTTTTAGATGGGAGCAGTACTTC. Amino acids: CASSFRWEQYF.

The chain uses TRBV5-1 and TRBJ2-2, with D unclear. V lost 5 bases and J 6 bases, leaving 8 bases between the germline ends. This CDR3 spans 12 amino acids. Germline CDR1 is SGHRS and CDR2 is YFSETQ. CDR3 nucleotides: TGCGCCAGCAGGAAAACGGCCGGGGAGCTGTTTTTT. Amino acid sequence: CASRKTAGELFF.

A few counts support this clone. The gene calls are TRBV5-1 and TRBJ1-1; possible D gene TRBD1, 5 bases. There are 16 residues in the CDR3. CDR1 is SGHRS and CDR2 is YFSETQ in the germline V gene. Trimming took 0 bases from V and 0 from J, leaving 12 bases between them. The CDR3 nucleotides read TGCGCCAGCAGCTTGGGAGGGGCGGCAATGAACACTGAAGCTTTCTTT. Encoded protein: CASSLGGAAMNTEAFF. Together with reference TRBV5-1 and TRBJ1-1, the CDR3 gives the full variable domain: KAGVTQTPRYLIKTRGQQVTLSCSPISGHRSVSWYQQTPGQGLQFLFEYFSETQRNKGNFPGRFSGRQFSNSRSEMNVSTLELGDSALYLCASSLGGAAMNTEAFFGQGTRLTVV.

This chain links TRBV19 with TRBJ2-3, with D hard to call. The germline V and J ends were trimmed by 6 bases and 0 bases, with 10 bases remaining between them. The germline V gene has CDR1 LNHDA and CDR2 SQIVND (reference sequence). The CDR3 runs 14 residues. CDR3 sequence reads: CASSALSSTDTQYF. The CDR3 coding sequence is TGTGCCAGTAGCGCCCTGTCTAGCACAGATACGCAGTATTTT. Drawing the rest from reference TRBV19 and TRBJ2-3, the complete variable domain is DGGITQSPKYLFRKEGQNVTLSCEQNLNHDAMYWYRQDPGQGLRLIYYSQIVNDFQKGDIAEGYSVSREKKESFPLTVTSAQKNPTAFYLCASSALSSTDTQYFGPGTRLTVL.

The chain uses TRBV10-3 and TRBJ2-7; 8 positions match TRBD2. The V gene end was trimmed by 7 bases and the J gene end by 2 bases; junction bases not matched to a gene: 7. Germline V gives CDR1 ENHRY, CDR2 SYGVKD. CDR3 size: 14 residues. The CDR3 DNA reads TGTGCCATCAAAGTCACGGGAGGGCCCTACGAGCAGTACTTC. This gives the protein CAIKVTGGPYEQYF.

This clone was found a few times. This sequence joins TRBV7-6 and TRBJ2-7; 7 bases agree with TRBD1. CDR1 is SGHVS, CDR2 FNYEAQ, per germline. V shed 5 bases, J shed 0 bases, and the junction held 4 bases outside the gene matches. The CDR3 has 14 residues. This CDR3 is CASSIRDSSYEQYF. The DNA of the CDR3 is TGTGCCAGCAGCATCCGGGACAGCTCCTACGAGCAGTACTTC.

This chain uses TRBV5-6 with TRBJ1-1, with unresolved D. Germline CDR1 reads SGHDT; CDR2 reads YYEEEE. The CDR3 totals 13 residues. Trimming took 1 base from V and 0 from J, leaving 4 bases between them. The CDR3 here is CASSLRVNTEAFF. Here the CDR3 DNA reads TGTGCCAGCAGCTTGAGGGTGAACACTGAAGCTTTCTTT. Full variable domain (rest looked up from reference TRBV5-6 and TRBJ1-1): DAGVTQSPTHLIKTRGQQVTLRCSPKSGHDTVSWYQQALGQGPQFIFQYYEEEERQRGNFPDRFSGHQFPNYSSELNVNALLLGDSALYLCASSLRVNTEAFFGQGTRLTVV.

CDR3: CASSPSHTNNEQFF. CDR3 DNA sequence: TGTGCCAGCTCACCATCGCACACCAACAATGAGCAGTTCTTC. J is TRBJ2-1 and V is TRBV18, with D hard to call. There are 14 residues in the CDR3. CDR1 is KGHSH and CDR2 is LQKENI in the germline V gene. Trimming left V 2 bases short and J 5 bases short, with 10 bases between.

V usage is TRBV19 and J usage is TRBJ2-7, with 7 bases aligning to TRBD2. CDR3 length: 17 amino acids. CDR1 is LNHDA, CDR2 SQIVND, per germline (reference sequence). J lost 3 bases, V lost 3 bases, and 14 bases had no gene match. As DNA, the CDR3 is TGTGCCAGTAGTATTAGACCAGGGACTACCAGCTTCTACGAGCAGTACTTC. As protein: CASSIRPGTTSFYEQYF.

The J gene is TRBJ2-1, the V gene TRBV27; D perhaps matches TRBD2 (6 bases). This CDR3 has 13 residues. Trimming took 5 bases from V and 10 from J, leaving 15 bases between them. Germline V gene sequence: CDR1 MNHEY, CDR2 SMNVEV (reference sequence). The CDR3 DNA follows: TGTGCCAGCAGTCATACCTCAGCGGGCGAGCAGTTCTTC. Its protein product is CASSHTSAGEQFF.

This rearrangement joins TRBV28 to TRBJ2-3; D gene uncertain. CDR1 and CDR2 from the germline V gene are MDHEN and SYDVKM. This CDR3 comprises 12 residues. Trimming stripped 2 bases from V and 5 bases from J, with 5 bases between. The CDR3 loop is CASSLPEDTQYF. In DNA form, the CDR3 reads TGTGCCAGCAGTTTACCGGAAGATACGCAGTATTTT.

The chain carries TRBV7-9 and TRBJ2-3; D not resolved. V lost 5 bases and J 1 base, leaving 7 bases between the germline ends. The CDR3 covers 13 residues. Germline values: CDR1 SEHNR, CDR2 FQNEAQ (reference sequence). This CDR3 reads CASSQTGTDTQYF. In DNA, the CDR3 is TGTGCCAGCAGCCAGACTGGCACAGATACGCAGTATTTT. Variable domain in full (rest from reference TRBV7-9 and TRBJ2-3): DTGVSQNPRHKITKRGQNVTFRCDPISEHNRLYWYRQTLGQGPEFLTYFQNEAQLEKSRLLSDRFSAERPKGSFSTLEIQRTEQGDSAMYLCASSQTGTDTQYFGPGTRLTVL.

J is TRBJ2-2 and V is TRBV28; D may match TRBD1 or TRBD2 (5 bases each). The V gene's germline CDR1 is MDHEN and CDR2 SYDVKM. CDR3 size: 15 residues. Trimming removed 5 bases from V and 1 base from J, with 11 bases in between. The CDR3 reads CASSPWGRNTGELFF. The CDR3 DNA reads TGTGCCAGCAGTCCATGGGGGAGGAACACCGGGGAGCTGTTTTTT.

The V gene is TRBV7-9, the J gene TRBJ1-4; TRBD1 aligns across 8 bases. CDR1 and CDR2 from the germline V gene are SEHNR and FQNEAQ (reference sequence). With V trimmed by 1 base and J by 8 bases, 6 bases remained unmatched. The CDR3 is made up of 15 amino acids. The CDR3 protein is CASSLGDRGREKLFF. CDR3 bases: TGTGCCAGCAGCTTAGGAGACAGGGGTAGGGAAAAACTGTTTTTT.

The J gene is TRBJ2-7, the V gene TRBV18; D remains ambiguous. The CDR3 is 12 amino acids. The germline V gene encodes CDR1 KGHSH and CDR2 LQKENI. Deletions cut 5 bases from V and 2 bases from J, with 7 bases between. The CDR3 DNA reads TGTGCCAGCTCAGGCCAAACCTACGAGCAGTACTTC. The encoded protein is CASSGQTYEQYF. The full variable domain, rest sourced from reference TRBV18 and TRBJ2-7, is NAGVMQNPRHLVRRRGQEARLRCSPMKGHSHVYWYRQLPEEGLKFMVYLQKENIIDESGMPKERFSAEFPKEGPSILRIQQVVRGDSAAYFCASSGQTYEQYFGPGTRLTVT.

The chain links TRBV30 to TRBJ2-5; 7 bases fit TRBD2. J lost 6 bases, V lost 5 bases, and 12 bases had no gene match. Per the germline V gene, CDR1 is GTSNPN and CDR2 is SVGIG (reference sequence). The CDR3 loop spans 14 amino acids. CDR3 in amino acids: CAWAGEVLSQTQYF. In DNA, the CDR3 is TGTGCCTGGGCGGGGGAGGTTCTATCGCAGACCCAGTACTTC.

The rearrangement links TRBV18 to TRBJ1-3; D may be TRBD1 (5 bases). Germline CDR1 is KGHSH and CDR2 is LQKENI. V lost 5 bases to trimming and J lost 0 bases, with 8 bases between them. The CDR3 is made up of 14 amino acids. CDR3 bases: TGTGCCAGCTCATCAGGGTCCTCTGGAAACACCATATATTTT. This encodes CASSSGSSGNTIYF.

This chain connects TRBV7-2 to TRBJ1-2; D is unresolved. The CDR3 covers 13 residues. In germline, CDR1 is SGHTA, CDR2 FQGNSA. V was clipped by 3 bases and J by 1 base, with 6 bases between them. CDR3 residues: CASSFAGNYGYTF. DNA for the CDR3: TGTGCCAGCAGCTTCGCCGGTAACTATGGCTACACCTTC.

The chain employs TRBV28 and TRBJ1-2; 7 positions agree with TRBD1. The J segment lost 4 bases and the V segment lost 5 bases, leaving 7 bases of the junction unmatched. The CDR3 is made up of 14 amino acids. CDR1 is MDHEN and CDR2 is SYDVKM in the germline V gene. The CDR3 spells CASSPTTGIYGYTF. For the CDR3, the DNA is TGTGCCAGCAGTCCGACGACAGGGATCTATGGCTACACCTTC.

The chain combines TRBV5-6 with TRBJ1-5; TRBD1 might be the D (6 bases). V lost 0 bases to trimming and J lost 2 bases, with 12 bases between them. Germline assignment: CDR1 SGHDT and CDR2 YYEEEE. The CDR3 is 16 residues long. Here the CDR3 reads CASSLEAGAGNQPQHF. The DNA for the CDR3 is TGTGCCAGCAGCTTGGAGGCAGGGGCGGGCAATCAGCCCCAGCATTTT. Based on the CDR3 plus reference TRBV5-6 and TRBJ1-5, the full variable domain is DAGVTQSPTHLIKTRGQQVTLRCSPKSGHDTVSWYQQALGQGPQFIFQYYEEEERQRGNFPDRFSGHQFPNYSSELNVNALLLGDSALYLCASSLEAGAGNQPQHFGDGTRLSIL.